A selection of T cell receptor beta chains follows, all from one sample in a study of shared clonotypes between healthy human individuals. Sequencing used immunoSEQ multiplex PCR; TCRdb keeps in-frame clones, though not all of them. The data show around 2.5 million clones, roughly 93% seen once. Material for sequencing was naive CD4+ T cells from PBMCs. The receptors were gathered from a man younger than 35 in good health. Some clones in this sample may be carry-over from other donors' samples. CDR3s include the opening cysteine and the closing phenylalanine or tryptophan. Fields, in order: V gene, clone size, J gene, D gene, CDR3 DNA, CDR3 protein. The D gene is left open where the match is weak. Part of the rows lack a size; the others show once, few, many or a class for expanded clones.

>TRBV7-9|NA|TRBJ2-2|TRBD1
TGTGCCAGCAGGCCCCTCAGGAGACAGGGGGATACCGGGGAGCTGTTTTTT
CASRPLRRQGDTGELFF
>TRBV7-3|NA|TRBJ2-1|NA
TGTGCCAGCAGCTTACTAGGTCGCGGGCAGTTCTTC
CASSLLGRGQFF
>TRBV29-1|NA|TRBJ2-3|NA
TGCAGCGTTGCTAAGGGATTCACCACAGATACGCAGTATTTT
CSVAKGFTTDTQYF
>TRBV29-1|NA|TRBJ2-5|TRBD2
TGCAGCGTTGGTGGGGGACTAGCGGGAGAGACCCAGTACTTC
CSVGGGLAGETQYF
>TRBV5-3|NA|TRBJ2-3|TRBD2
TGTGCCAGAAGCTTTTCTAGCGGTCGCACAGATACGCAGTATTTT
CARSFSSGRTDTQYF
>TRBV7-3|NA|TRBJ1-1|NA
TGTGCCAGCAGCCGGGGGCTGAGAGGTACGGAAGCTTTCTTT
CASSRGLRGTEAFF
>TRBV12-2|NA|TRBJ2-7|NA
TGTGCAAGTCGCAAGCTCCAGGACAGGGTCCACGAGCAGTACTTC
CASRKLQDRVHEQYF
>TRBV29-1|NA|TRBJ2-3|NA
TGCAGCGTTGAAGTCAGCGGGAGCACAGATACGCAGTATTTT
CSVEVSGSTDTQYF
>TRBV21-1|once|TRBJ2-2|NA
TGTGCCAGCAGCAAAGCTACCCTGCCCCCCGGGGAGCTGTTTTTT
CASSKATLPPGELFF
>TRBV11-2|NA|TRBJ2-5|NA
TGTGCCAGCAGCTTTCGGGGGCGAGAGACCCAGTACTTC
CASSFRGRETQYF
>TRBV6-5|NA|TRBJ1-1|NA
TGTGCCAGCAGTTACCGAGGGCTCGCCACTGAAGCTTTCTTT
CASSYRGLATEAFF
>TRBV13|NA|TRBJ2-7|TRBD2
TGTGCCAGCAGCTTGGGGGGAGGGATCTACGAGCAGTACTTC
CASSLGGGIYEQYF
>TRBV11-2|NA|TRBJ1-2|TRBD1
TGTGCCAGCAGCTTAGTCTCCTGGTGGCAGGGGGCGGCTGGCTACACCTTC
CASSLVSWWQGAAGYTF
>TRBV5-1|NA|TRBJ2-7|TRBD2
TGCGCCAGCAGCCTGCTGGGATCGGGAGGGCCCTACTACGAGCAGTACTTC
CASSLLGSGGPYYEQYF
>TRBV28|NA|TRBJ1-4|NA
TGTGCCAGCAGTTTACGGACCGACAGACTGTTTTTT
CASSLRTDRLFF
>TRBV6-5|once|TRBJ2-5|TRBD1
TGTGCCAGCAGTTTACAGGGGCCCACGGTGGAGACCCAGTACTTC
CASSLQGPTVETQYF
>TRBV29-1|NA|TRBJ1-2|TRBD1
TGCAGCGCGGAGTTGACCCCCTCGGGACAGGGGAGCTATGGCTACACCTTC
CSAELTPSGQGSYGYTF
>TRBV28|NA|TRBJ2-4|NA
TGTGCCAGCAGTTTATTTGGGTCAGGGAAGGCCAAAAACATTCAGTACTTC
CASSLFGSGKAKNIQYF
>TRBV9|NA|TRBJ1-1|TRBD1
TGTGCCAGCAGCGTAGATCAGGGGGCGCGCGGCACTGAAGCTTTCTTT
CASSVDQGARGTEAFF
>TRBV10-3|NA|TRBJ2-5|NA
TGTGCCATCAGTAGAAGACCGACCCTAGGAGAGACCCAGTACTTC
CAISRRPTLGETQYF
>TRBV10-1|once|TRBJ2-7|NA
TGCGCCAGCAGTGAGGCCTCGGCAGGGTTCTACGAGCAGTACTTC
CASSEASAGFYEQYF
>TRBV5-1|NA|TRBJ2-3|TRBD2
TGCGCCAGCAGCTTAACTAGCGCTAGCACAGATACGCAGTATTTT
CASSLTSASTDTQYF
>TRBV9|NA|TRBJ2-7|TRBD2
TGTGCCAGCAGCCCCGGGGATACTAGCGGGAGGGACGAGCAGTACTTC
CASSPGDTSGRDEQYF
>TRBV29-1|NA|TRBJ2-3|NA
TGCAGCGTGGGAGGAGGTATCACAGATACGCAGTATTTT
CSVGGGITDTQYF
>TRBV6-1|NA|TRBJ2-3|NA
TGTGCCAGCAGCCGTGTGGACCACACAGATACGCAGTATTTT
CASSRVDHTDTQYF
>TRBV5-1|NA|TRBJ2-6|NA
TGCGCCAGCAGCCGGATTGACTCTGGGGCCAACGTCCTGACTTTC
CASSRIDSGANVLTF
>TRBV6-5|NA|TRBJ1-3|NA
TGTGCCAGCAGTTACTCGAGGGGGACTGGGGGAAACACCATATATTTT
CASSYSRGTGGNTIYF
>TRBV19|NA|TRBJ1-2|NA
TGTGCCACCAGTGAGTCGGGCTATGGCTACACCTTC
CATSESGYGYTF
>TRBV5-5|NA|TRBJ1-4|TRBD1
TGTGCCAGCAGCTTGCCCCCAGGGGGGAATGAAAAACTGTTTTTT
CASSLPPGGNEKLFF
>TRBV7-8|NA|TRBJ2-7|NA
TGTGCCAGCAGCTTAGGAGACAGCGCCTACGAGCAGTACTTC
CASSLGDSAYEQYF
>TRBV5-4|NA|TRBJ2-1|TRBD2
TGTGCCAGCAGCTTGGGGGGCGCGGGAGGGCGTGAGCAGTTCTTC
CASSLGGAGGREQFF
>TRBV5-1|NA|TRBJ2-5|TRBD1
TGCGCCAGCAGCCCGTCGACAGGGGGGGAGACCCAGTACTTC
CASSPSTGGETQYF
>TRBV18|NA|TRBJ2-5|TRBD2
TGTGCCAGCTCACCAAGCCCGACTAGCGGGAAAGAGACCCAGTACTTC
CASSPSPTSGKETQYF
>TRBV5-1|NA|TRBJ2-2|TRBD1
TGCGCCAGCAGCCCCGAGGGACAGGGTAGAGCCGGGGAGCTGTTTTTT
CASSPEGQGRAGELFF
>TRBV7-9|NA|TRBJ1-1|TRBD1
TGTGCCAGCAGCTTACCTGGACAGGGGAACACTGAAGCTTTCTTT
CASSLPGQGNTEAFF
>TRBV7-9|NA|TRBJ2-7|NA
TGTGCCAGCAGCTTAGGGATAAGCTCCTACGAGCAGTACTTC
CASSLGISSYEQYF
>TRBV7-2|NA|TRBJ2-7|TRBD2
TGTGCCAGCAGCTTACTTGGGACTAGCGTCCAAGAGCAGTACTTC
CASSLLGTSVQEQYF
>TRBV9|NA|TRBJ2-1|NA
TGTGCCAGCAGCGTAGGGGGAGATAGCCTGAATGAGCAGTTCTTC
CASSVGGDSLNEQFF
>TRBV28|NA|TRBJ2-7|NA
TGTGCCAGCAGTTTAACCGGGATTTCCTACGAGCAGTACTTC
CASSLTGISYEQYF
>TRBV7-8|NA|TRBJ1-4|TRBD1
TGTGCCAGCAGCTTATGGACAGGAAGGGGTGAAAAACTGTTTTTT
CASSLWTGRGEKLFF
>TRBV5-1|NA|TRBJ2-3|NA
TGCGCCAGCAGCCTTGGGTCCGATTCTAGCACAGATACGCAGTATTTT
CASSLGSDSSTDTQYF
>TRBV27|NA|TRBJ2-2|TRBD2
TGTGCCAGCAGTTTTTTGGCGGGAGCGAACACCGGGGAGCTGTTTTTT
CASSFLAGANTGELFF
>TRBV28|NA|TRBJ1-1|NA
TGTGCCAGCAGTTTGTCGGGACGTGAAGCTTTCTTT
CASSLSGREAFF
>TRBV7-2|NA|TRBJ2-7|NA
TGTGCCAGCAGTCTCCACTCCTACGAGCAGTACTTC
CASSLHSYEQYF
>TRBV28|NA|TRBJ2-7|TRBD2
TGTGCCAGCACCAGCGGGAGTTCTTACGAGCAGTACTTC
CASTSGSSYEQYF
>TRBV11-3|NA|TRBJ2-1|NA
TGTGCCAGCAGCTTATATGGCCCTCCATCGGATGAGCAGTTCTTC
CASSLYGPPSDEQFF
>TRBV10-1|NA|TRBJ2-7|TRBD1
TGCGCCAGCAGTTACGGGACAGGCTTCTACGAGCAGTACTTC
CASSYGTGFYEQYF
>TRBV7-8|NA|TRBJ2-5|TRBD2
TGTGCCAGCAGCCCAACCCTCGGGACTACTAAAGAGACCCAGTACTTC
CASSPTLGTTKETQYF
>TRBV28|NA|TRBJ1-5|TRBD1
TGTGCCAGCAGCTGGGGGCGGGGACAGGGCTTTTTTAATCAGCCCCAGCATTTT
CASSWGRGQGFFNQPQHF
>TRBV14|once|TRBJ2-5|TRBD2
TGTGCCAGCAGCCTCGGTAGGCCTAGCGGGAGTTACAAGACCCAGTACTTC
CASSLGRPSGSYKTQYF
>TRBV29-1|NA|TRBJ2-7|NA
TGCAGCGTGGCCCTAGAGCGAAGAGGCGAGCAGTACTTC
CSVALERRGEQYF
>TRBV9|NA|TRBJ2-5|NA
TGTGCCAGCAGCGGAATTACCGGAGTAGAAGAGACCCAGTACTTC
CASSGITGVEETQYF
>TRBV7-2|NA|TRBJ1-2|NA
TGTGCCAGCAGCTTCAAAGTCGGCTACACCTTC
CASSFKVGYTF
>TRBV2|NA|TRBJ1-5|NA
TGTGCCAGCGGAGGTCAGGGAGGAGGAAAGCAGCCCCAGCATTTT
CASGGQGGGKQPQHF
>TRBV2|NA|TRBJ2-2|TRBD2
TGTGCCAGCAGTGATAGTCTAGCGGGAGACACCGGGGAGCTGTTTTTT
CASSDSLAGDTGELFF
>TRBV28|NA|TRBJ2-3|TRBD2
TGTGCCAGCGGGAGGGGTCCTCATAATACGCAGTATTTT
CASGRGPHNTQYF